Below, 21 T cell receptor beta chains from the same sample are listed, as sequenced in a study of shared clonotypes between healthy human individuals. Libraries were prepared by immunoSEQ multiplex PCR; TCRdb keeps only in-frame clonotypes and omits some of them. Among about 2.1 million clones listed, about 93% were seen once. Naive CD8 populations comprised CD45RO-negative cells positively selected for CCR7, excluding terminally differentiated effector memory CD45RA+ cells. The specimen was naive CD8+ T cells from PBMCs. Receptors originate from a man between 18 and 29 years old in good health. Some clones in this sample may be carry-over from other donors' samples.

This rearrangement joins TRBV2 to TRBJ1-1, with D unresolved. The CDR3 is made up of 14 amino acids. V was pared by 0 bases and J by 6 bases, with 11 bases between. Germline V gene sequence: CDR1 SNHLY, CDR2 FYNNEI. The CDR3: CASSEARGPAEAFF. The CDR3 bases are TGTGCCAGCAGTGAAGCGAGAGGACCCGCTGAAGCTTTCTTT.

CDR3 nucleotides: TGTGCCAGCAGTGAATTGGTGGGGTCTTTCACAGATACGCAGTATTTT. Protein: CASSELVGSFTDTQYF. The J gene is TRBJ2-3, the V gene TRBV2; D remains ambiguous. The CDR3 is 16 residues long. From germline, CDR1 is SNHLY and CDR2 FYNNEI. Deletions cut 2 bases from V and 2 bases from J, with 14 bases between.

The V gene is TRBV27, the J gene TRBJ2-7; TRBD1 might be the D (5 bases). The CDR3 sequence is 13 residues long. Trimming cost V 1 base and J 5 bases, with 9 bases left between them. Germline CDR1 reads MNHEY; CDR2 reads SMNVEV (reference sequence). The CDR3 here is CASSLLGPDEQYF. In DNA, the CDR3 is TGTGCCAGCAGTTTATTGGGGCCTGACGAGCAGTACTTC.

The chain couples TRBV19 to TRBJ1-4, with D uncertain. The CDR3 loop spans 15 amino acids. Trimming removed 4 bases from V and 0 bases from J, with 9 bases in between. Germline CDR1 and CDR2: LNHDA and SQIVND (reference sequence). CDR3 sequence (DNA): TGTGCCAGTAGTACAGACGGTTCAACTAATGAAAAACTGTTTTTT. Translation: CASSTDGSTNEKLFF.

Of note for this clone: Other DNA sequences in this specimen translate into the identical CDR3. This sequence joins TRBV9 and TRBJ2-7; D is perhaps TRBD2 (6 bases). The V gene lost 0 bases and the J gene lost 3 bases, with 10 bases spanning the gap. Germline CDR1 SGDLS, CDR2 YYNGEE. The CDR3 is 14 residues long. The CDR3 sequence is CASSVGAGLYEQYF. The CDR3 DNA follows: TGTGCCAGCAGCGTAGGCGCGGGGCTCTACGAGCAGTACTTC.

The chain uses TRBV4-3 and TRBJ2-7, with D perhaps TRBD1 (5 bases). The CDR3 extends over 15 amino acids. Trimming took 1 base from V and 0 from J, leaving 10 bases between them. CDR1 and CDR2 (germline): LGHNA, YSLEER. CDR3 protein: CASSQGGHPSYEQYF. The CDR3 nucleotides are TGCGCCAGCAGCCAAGGCGGACACCCCTCCTACGAGCAGTACTTC.

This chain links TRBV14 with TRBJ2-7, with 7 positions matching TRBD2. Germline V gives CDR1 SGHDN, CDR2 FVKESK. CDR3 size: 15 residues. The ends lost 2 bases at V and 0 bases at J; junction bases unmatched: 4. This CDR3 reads CASSQRSGTSYEQYF. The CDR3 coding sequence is TGTGCCAGCAGCCAACGGAGCGGGACCTCCTACGAGCAGTACTTC.

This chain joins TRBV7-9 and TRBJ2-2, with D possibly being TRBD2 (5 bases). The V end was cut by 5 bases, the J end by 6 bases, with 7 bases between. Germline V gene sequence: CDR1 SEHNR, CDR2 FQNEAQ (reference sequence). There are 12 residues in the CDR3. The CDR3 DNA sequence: TGTGCCAGCAGCCACGGGGCCGGGGAGCTGTTTTTT. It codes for CASSHGAGELFF.

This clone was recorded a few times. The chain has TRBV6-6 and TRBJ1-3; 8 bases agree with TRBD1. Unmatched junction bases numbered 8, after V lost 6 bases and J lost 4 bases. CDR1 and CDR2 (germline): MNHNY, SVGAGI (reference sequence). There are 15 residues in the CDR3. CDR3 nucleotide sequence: TGTGCCAGCAGACTATACGGACAGGGAGGAAACACCATATATTTT. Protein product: CASRLYGQGGNTIYF.

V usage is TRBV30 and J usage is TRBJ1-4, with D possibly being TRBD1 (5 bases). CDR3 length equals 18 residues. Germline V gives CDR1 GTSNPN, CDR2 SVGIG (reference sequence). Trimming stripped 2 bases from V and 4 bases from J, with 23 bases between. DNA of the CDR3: TGTGCCTGGAGTACACTGGGGGGGACGGCGGATTATAATGAAAAACTGTTTTTT. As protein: CAWSTLGGTADYNEKLFF.

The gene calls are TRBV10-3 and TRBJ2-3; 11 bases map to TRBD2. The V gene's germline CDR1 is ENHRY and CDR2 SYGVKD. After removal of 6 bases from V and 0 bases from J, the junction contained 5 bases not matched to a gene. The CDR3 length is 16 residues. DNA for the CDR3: TGTGCCATCAGATTGACTAGCGGGAAAAGCACAGATACGCAGTATTTT. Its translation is CAIRLTSGKSTDTQYF.

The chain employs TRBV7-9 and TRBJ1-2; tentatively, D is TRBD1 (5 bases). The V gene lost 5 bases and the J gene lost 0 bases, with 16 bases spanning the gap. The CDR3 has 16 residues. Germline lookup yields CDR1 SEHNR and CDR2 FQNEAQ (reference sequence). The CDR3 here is CASSPPGALPNYGYTF. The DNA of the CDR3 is TGTGCCAGCAGCCCCCCCGGGGCCTTACCTAACTATGGCTACACCTTC.

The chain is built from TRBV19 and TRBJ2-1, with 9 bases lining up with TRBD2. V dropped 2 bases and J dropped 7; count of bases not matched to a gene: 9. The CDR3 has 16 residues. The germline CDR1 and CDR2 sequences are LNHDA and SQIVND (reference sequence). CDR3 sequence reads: CASSITRGRAGNEQFF. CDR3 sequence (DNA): TGTGCCAGTAGTATAACGCGCGGGAGGGCAGGGAATGAGCAGTTCTTC.

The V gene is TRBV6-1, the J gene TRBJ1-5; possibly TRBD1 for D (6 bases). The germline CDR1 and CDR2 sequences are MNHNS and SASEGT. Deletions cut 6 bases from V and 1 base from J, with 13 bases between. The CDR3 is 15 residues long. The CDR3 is CASRPGVSSNQPQHF. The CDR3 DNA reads TGTGCCAGCAGACCAGGGGTATCAAGCAATCAGCCCCAGCATTTT.

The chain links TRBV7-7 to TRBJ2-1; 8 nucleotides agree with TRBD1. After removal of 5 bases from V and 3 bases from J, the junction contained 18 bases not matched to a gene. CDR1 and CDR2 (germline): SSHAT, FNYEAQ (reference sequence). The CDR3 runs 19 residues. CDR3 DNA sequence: TGTGCCAGCAGCCAATCCTGGACAGGGATGGCCGGGGGCTACAATGAGCAGTTCTTC. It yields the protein CASSQSWTGMAGGYNEQFF.

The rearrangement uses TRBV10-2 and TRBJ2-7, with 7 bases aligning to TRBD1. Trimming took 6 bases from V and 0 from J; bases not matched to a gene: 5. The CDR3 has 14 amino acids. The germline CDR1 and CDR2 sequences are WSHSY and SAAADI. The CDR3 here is CASRSRDSSYEQYF. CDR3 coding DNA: TGCGCCAGCAGATCTAGGGACAGCTCCTACGAGCAGTACTTC.

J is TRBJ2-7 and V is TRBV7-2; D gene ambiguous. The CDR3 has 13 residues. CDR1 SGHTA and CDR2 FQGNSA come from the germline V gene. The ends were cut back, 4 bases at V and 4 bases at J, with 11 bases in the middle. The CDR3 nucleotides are TGTGCCAGCAGCTCCTACTATATGTACGAGCAGTACTTC. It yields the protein CASSSYYMYEQYF.

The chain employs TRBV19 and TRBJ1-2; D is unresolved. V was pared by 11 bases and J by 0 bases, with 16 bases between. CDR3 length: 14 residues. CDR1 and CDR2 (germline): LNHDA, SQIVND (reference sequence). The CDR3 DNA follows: TGTGCCTCTCGAGAGGGAGGATCTAACTATGGCTACACCTTC. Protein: CASREGGSNYGYTF.

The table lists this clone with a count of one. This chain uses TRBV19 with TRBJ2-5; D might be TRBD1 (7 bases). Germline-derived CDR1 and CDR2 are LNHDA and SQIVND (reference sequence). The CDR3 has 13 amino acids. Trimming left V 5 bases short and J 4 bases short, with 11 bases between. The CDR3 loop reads CASSPGGRETQYF. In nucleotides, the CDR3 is TGTGCCAGTAGTCCAGGGGGGCGAGAGACCCAGTACTTC.

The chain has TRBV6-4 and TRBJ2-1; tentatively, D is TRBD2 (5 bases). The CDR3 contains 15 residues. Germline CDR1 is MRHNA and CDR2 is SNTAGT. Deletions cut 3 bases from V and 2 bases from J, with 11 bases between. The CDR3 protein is CASSEDFGPYNEQFF. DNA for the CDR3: TGTGCCAGCAGTGAGGACTTCGGACCCTACAATGAGCAGTTCTTC.

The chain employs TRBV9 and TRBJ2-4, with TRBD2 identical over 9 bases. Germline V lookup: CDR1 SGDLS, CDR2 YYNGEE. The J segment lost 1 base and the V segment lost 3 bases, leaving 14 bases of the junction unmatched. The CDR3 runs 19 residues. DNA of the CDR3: TGTGCCAGCAGCGCCCTCTGGGGGCGGGAGGGCCTTGCCAAAAACATTCAGTACTTC. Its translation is CASSALWGREGLAKNIQYF. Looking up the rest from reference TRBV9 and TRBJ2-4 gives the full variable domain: DSGVTQTPKHLITATGQRVTLRCSPRSGDLSVYWYQQSLDQGLQFLIQYYNGEERAKGNILERFSAQQFPDLHSELNLSSLELGDSALYFCASSALWGREGLAKNIQYFGAGTRLSVL.